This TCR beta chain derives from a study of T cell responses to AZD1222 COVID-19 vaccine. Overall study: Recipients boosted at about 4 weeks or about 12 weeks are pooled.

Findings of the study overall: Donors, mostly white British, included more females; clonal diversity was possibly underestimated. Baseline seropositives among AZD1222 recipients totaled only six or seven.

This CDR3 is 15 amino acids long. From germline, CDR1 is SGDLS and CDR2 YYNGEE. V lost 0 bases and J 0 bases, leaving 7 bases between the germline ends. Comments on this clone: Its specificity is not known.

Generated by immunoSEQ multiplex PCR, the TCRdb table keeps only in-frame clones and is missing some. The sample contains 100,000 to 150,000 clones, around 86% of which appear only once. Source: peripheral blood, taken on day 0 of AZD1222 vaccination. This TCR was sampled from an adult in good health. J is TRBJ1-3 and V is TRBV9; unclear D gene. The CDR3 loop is CASSVDLVSGNTIYF. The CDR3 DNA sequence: TGTGCCAGCAGCGTAGACTTGGTCTCTGGAAACACCATATATTTT.